The 25 T cell receptor beta chains listed next were all sequenced from one sample in a study of T cell repertoires in cytomegalovirus infection. No antigen has been identified for these receptors. In TCRdb, the reads were re-called with MiXCR into one record per CDR3 protein. The sample has around 750,000 distinct CDR3 sequences, approximately 32% seen once. Here the sequenced sample was cultured CD8+ T cells from PBMCs, taken from culture after CMV antigen stimulation. The receptor set was obtained from a human donor in good health (CMV status not recorded). Some clones in this sample may be carry-over from other donors' samples.

The rearrangement uses TRBV12-3 or TRBV12-4 and TRBJ2-7; D is possibly TRBD1 or TRBD2 (5 bases each). This CDR3 region has 15 residues. V dropped 2 bases and J dropped 0 bases, with 11 bases sitting between them. The CDR3 spells CASSLWDVSSYEQYF. The CDR3 bases are TGTGCCAGCAGTTTATGGGACGTGAGCTCCTACGAGCAGTACTTC.

In this sample, this clonotype turned up once. The chain has TRBV5-4 and TRBJ2-7, with 11 positions matching TRBD1. The CDR3 length is 16 residues. After removal of 4 bases from V and 1 base from J, the junction contained 7 bases not matched to a gene. Germline loops: CDR1 SGHNT, CDR2 YYREEE (reference sequence). CDR3 DNA sequence: TGTGCCAGCAGCAGGACCGGGACAGGGGGATCCTACGAGCAGTACGTC. It encodes CASSRTGTGGSYEQYV.

This clonotype was observed a handful of times. V and J are TRBV10-3 and TRBJ2-5; TRBD2 agrees at 10 bases. J lost 5 bases, V lost 7 bases, and 10 bases had no gene match. The CDR3 loop spans 15 amino acids. Germline CDR1 ENHRY, CDR2 SYGVKD. CDR3 sequence reads: CAINDPAGGLETQYF. In nucleotides, the CDR3 is TGTGCCATCAACGATCCAGCGGGGGGGCTGGAGACCCAGTACTTC.

The V call is TRBV20-1, the J call TRBJ2-7; D ambiguous. CDR1 and CDR2 from the germline V gene are DFQATT and SNEGSKA (reference sequence). The CDR3 runs 13 residues. With 5 bases removed from V and 2 bases from J, the gap between germline ends came to 13 bases. For the CDR3, the DNA is TGCAGTGCTCCCTCCAGGATGCCCTACGAGCAGTACTTC. Translated, it gives CSAPSRMPYEQYF.

On this clonotype: A much bigger clone sits one base away, suggesting this may be a read error. The chain uses TRBV7-2 and TRBJ2-7, with 7 bases identical to TRBD2. Germline CDR1 and CDR2: SGHTA and FQGNSA. V was clipped by 5 bases and J by 4 bases; unmatched bases: 11. The CDR3 is 15 amino acids. CDR3 DNA: TGTGCCAGCAGCCCCCTGGGGGGGTCGGGATACGAGCAGTACTTC. Protein: CASSPLGGSGYEQYF.

CDR3: CASSSSPAEITDTQYF. The CDR3 DNA reads TGTGCCAGCAGTTCGTCCCCCGCGGAAATCACAGATACGCAGTATTTT. The rearrangement uses TRBV27 and TRBJ2-3; no definite D call. This CDR3 region has 16 residues. V dropped 4 bases and J dropped 2 bases, with 16 bases sitting between them. The germline V gene has CDR1 MNHEY and CDR2 SMNVEV (reference sequence).

The chain employs TRBV7-6 and TRBJ1-1, with TRBD1 identical over 7 bases. Germline CDR1 is SGHVS and CDR2 is FNYEAQ. Losses at the gene ends were 4 bases for V and 6 bases for J; bases not matched to a gene: 2. The CDR3 has 12 amino acids. CDR3 in DNA: TGTGCCAGCAGCTCCACAGGGGCTGAAGCTTTCTTT. Its protein product is CASSSTGAEAFF.

The chain has TRBV20-1 and TRBJ1-2; D unclear. CDR1 is DFQATT, CDR2 SNEGSKA, per germline (reference sequence). The CDR3 has 16 amino acids. The ends were cut back, 1 base at V and 5 bases at J, with 20 bases in the middle. The CDR3 loop reads CSARGGRVMFGYGYTF. The DNA for the CDR3 is TGCAGTGCTAGAGGAGGTCGGGTTATGTTTGGGTATGGCTACACCTTC.

This clonotype was seen more than once but under ten times. CDR3 region: CASSLLSGQRNTEAFF. CDR3 DNA: TGTGCCAGCAGCTTACTTTCGGGACAAAGAAACACTGAAGCTTTCTTT. The chain couples TRBV7-3 to TRBJ1-1, with a weak D call TRBD1 (6 bases). Germline CDR1 is SGHTA and CDR2 is FQGTGA. The CDR3 runs 16 residues. Trimming removed 2 bases at V and 2 bases at J, with 15 bases between.

V is TRBV6-5 and J is TRBJ2-1; D might be TRBD1 (6 bases). The CDR3 has 14 residues. Germline loops: CDR1 MNHEY, CDR2 SVGAGI. The V gene lost 2 bases and the J gene lost 10 bases, with 15 bases spanning the gap. CDR3 sequence: CASSYLAQDSEQFF. DNA of the CDR3: TGTGCCAGCAGTTACCTTGCGCAGGACAGCGAGCAGTTCTTC.

In its sample, this clonotype was seen many times. The chain combines TRBV7-8 with TRBJ2-2, with 7 nucleotides matching TRBD2. V lost 7 bases, J lost 7 bases, and 15 bases stayed unmatched. From germline, CDR1 is SGHVS and CDR2 FQNEAQ. The CDR3 spans 16 residues. The CDR3 loop is CASTPGRASRGGELFF. CDR3 in DNA: TGTGCCAGCACCCCAGGGAGGGCAAGCCGCGGCGGGGAGCTGTTTTTT. The whole variable domain, remainder taken from reference TRBV7-8 and TRBJ2-2, is GAGVSQSPRYKVAKRGQDVALRCDPISGHVSLFWYQQALGQGPEFLTYFQNEAQLDKSGLPSDRFFAERPEGSVSTLKIQRTQQEDSAVYLCASTPGRASRGGELFFGEGSRLTVL.

CDR3 loop: CASNRRMNTEAFF. The DNA for the CDR3 is TGTGCCAGTAATAGACGGATGAACACTGAAGCTTTCTTT. The gene calls are TRBV19 and TRBJ1-1; D is ambiguous. CDR3 length: 13 residues. V was cut by 7 bases and J by 0 bases, with 9 bases left in between. In germline, CDR1 is LNHDA, CDR2 SQIVND (reference sequence).

This clonotype was counted a few times. The chain joins TRBV7-8 to TRBJ2-2; tentatively, D is TRBD2 (5 bases). Between the trimmed V and J ends, which lost 7 bases and 1 base, there was a span of 13 bases. CDR1 SGHVS and CDR2 FQNEAQ come from the germline V gene. The CDR3 runs to 15 residues. The CDR3 is CASTLAAGNTGELFF. For the CDR3, the DNA is TGTGCCAGCACTCTAGCTGCGGGGAACACCGGGGAGCTGTTTTTT.

This clonotype was seen at least ten times. The chain links TRBV7-8 to TRBJ1-4; a possible D gene is TRBD1 (5 bases). The CDR3 is 14 amino acids. The V end lost 6 bases, the J end lost 2 bases, and 10 bases lay between the germline ends. Germline V gives CDR1 SGHVS, CDR2 FQNEAQ. Written as DNA, the CDR3 is TGTGCCAGCAGTTTCAGGGTCACTAATGAAAAACTGTTTTTT. It is translated as CASSFRVTNEKLFF.

This clonotype was found a few times. The V call is TRBV11-3, the J call TRBJ2-5, with D perhaps TRBD1 (6 bases). From germline, CDR1 is SGHNT and CDR2 YENEEA. The CDR3 is 15 amino acids. V lost 5 bases and J 4 bases, leaving 17 bases between the germline ends. In DNA, the CDR3 is TGTGCCAGCAGCCCAGGCCACAGGGTCGTAGAGACCCAGTACTTC. It encodes CASSPGHRVVETQYF.

The chain has TRBV20-1 and TRBJ1-4, with D possibly being TRBD1 (6 bases). Germline assignment: CDR1 DFQATT and CDR2 SNEGSKA (reference sequence). The CDR3 spans 15 residues. The germline V and J ends were trimmed by 0 bases and 4 bases, with 12 bases remaining between them. The CDR3 sequence: CSARDTGQINEKLFF. CDR3 nucleotides: TGCAGTGCTAGAGATACCGGACAGATTAATGAAAAACTGTTTTTT.

This clonotype showed up many times. This rearrangement joins TRBV7-9 to TRBJ2-1; TRBD2 matches 8 bases. From germline, CDR1 is SEHNR and CDR2 FQNEAQ (reference sequence). This CDR3 has 17 amino acids. The V and J ends lost 5 bases and 0 bases, in that order; junction bases with no gene match: 9. The CDR3 loop is CASSPPTSVSSYNEQFF. CDR3 coding DNA: TGTGCCAGCAGCCCCCCGACTAGCGTCAGCTCCTACAATGAGCAGTTCTTC.

The chain couples TRBV7-9 to TRBJ1-2; D ambiguous. The V end was cut by 5 bases, the J end by 2 bases, with 15 bases between. The CDR3 extends over 15 amino acids. The germline V gene has CDR1 SEHNR and CDR2 FQNEAQ (reference sequence). CDR3 DNA sequence: TGTGCCAGCAGCCCCCGGTCGCAGAGAAACTATGGCTACACCTTC. Protein: CASSPRSQRNYGYTF. Drawing the rest from reference TRBV7-9 and TRBJ1-2, the complete variable domain is DTGVSQNPRHKITKRGQNVTFRCDPISEHNRLYWYRQTLGQGPEFLTYFQNEAQLEKSRLLSDRFSAERPKGSFSTLEIQRTEQGDSAMYLCASSPRSQRNYGYTFGSGTRLTVV.

The chain couples TRBV19 to TRBJ1-2; maybe TRBD1 (5 bases). Trimming shortened V by 6 bases and J by 4 bases, and 9 bases separated the two germline ends. Germline V lookup: CDR1 LNHDA, CDR2 SQIVND (reference sequence). The CDR3 is 12 amino acids. CDR3 in amino acids: CASRRDRYGYTF. CDR3 DNA sequence: TGTGCCAGTAGAAGGGACCGCTATGGCTACACCTTC.

This clonotype occurred a few times. This chain joins TRBV20-1 and TRBJ1-2; 9 nucleotides match TRBD1. V lost 4 bases and J lost 6; bases outside the gene matches: 6. Germline lookup yields CDR1 DFQATT and CDR2 SNEGSKA (reference sequence). CDR3 length: 13 amino acids. The CDR3 region is CSATPGQGDGYTF. DNA of the CDR3: TGCAGTGCTACCCCGGGACAGGGTGATGGCTACACCTTC.

Regarding this clonotype: It may be a read error: a sequence one base away is much more abundant. This CDR3 reads CASSLNRGTGKLFF. Here the CDR3 DNA reads TGTGCCAGCAGCTTAAATAGGGGGACCGGGAAGCTGTTTTTT. The rearrangement joins TRBV7-2 to TRBJ2-2; tentatively, D is TRBD1 (6 bases). The CDR3 length is 14 residues. CDR1 and CDR2 (germline): SGHTA, FQGNSA.

This clonotype was picked up one time. This chain uses TRBV5-4 with TRBJ2-2, with D possibly being TRBD2 (5 bases). V was trimmed by 3 bases and J by 6 bases, leaving 9 bases between them. The CDR3 spans 13 residues. Germline V gives CDR1 SGHNT, CDR2 YYREEE (reference sequence). The CDR3 nucleotides are TGTGCCAGCAGCTCAAGGACTTCCGGGGAGCTGTTTTTT. This translates into CASSSRTSGELFF.

The rearrangement joins TRBV12-3 or TRBV12-4 to TRBJ1-1; TRBD1 is a possible D gene (6 bases). The CDR3 consists of 15 residues. V was shortened by 1 base and J by 4 bases, with 13 bases between the two germline ends. The CDR3 is CASSLGWGHRTEAFF. The DNA of the CDR3 is TGTGCCAGCAGTTTAGGTTGGGGGCACCGCACTGAAGCTTTCTTT.

The chain has TRBV27 and TRBJ2-7; TRBD1 agrees at 8 bases. The V and J ends lost 0 bases and 2 bases, in that order; junction bases with no gene match: 6. CDR1 and CDR2 from the germline V gene are MNHEY and SMNVEV (reference sequence). This CDR3 region has 16 residues. The CDR3 region is CASSLSRTGTTYEQYF. CDR3 sequence (DNA): TGTGCCAGCAGTTTATCGAGGACAGGGACCACCTACGAGCAGTACTTC.

This clonotype was seen a handful of times. The chain links TRBV19 to TRBJ1-1; D may be TRBD1 (5 bases). This CDR3 comprises 18 residues. Trimming took off 4 bases at V and 0 bases at J, with 21 bases between the two ends. CDR1 LNHDA and CDR2 SQIVND come from the germline V gene (reference sequence). Here the CDR3 reads CASSTPIAGGVLNTEAFF. The CDR3 DNA reads TGTGCCAGTAGTACCCCTATCGCGGGGGGGGTTTTGAACACTGAAGCTTTCTTT.